This paragraph reports one TCR beta chain. The antigen is undetermined. The identical CDR3 is also encoded by other nucleotide sequences in the sample. The record originates from a study of shared clonotypes between healthy human individuals. Naive CD8 cells were CD45RO-negative, positively selected for CCR7, excluding terminally differentiated effector memory CD45RA+ cells. Participating donors were healthy, HIV-negative adults free of recent acute infections or vaccinations. Study-level findings and limits: Clonotypes not shared had lower generation probabilities than those common to all four donors. Of the naive CD4 clonotypes, roughly 5.5% were shared across several donors. Clonotype sharing among donors likely depends on sequencing depth.

The CDR3 has 13 residues. J lost 2 bases, V lost 3 bases, and 0 bases had no gene match. Germline V gene sequence: CDR1 SGHTA, CDR2 FQGNSA. Some clones are missing from TCRdb's copy, which holds only in-frame ones; the method was immunoSEQ multiplex PCR. The sample shows some 2 million clones, roughly 94% of them seen only once. This clonotype was obtained from a young man in good health. Sequenced sample: naive CD8+ T cells sorted from blood. The chain combines TRBV7-2 with TRBJ2-7; 8 positions agree with TRBD2. The CDR3 DNA reads TGTGCCAGCAGCTTGGGACTAGCCTACGAGCAGTACTTC. Its translation: CASSLGLAYEQYF.